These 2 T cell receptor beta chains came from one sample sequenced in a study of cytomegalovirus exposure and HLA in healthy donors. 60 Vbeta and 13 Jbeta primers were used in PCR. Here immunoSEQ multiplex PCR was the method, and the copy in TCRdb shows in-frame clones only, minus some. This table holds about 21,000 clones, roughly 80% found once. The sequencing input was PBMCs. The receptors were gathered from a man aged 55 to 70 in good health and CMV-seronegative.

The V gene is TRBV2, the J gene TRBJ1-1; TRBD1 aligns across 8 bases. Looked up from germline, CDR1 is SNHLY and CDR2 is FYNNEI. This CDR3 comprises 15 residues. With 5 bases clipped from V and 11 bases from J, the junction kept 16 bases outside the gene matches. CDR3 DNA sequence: TGTGCCAGCAGTCTAAGACCTCAGGGGGCATCTAATGCTTTCTTT. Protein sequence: CASSLRPQGASNAFF.

CDR3 nucleotide sequence: TGTGCCACCAGCAGAGAGGCCACCTACGAGCAGTACTTC. It encodes CATSREATYEQYF. The chain joins TRBV15 to TRBJ2-7; the D is unclear. This CDR3 contains 13 residues. Deletions cut 0 bases from V and 2 bases from J, with 5 bases between. Germline V gives CDR1 LNHNV, CDR2 YYDKDF (reference sequence).